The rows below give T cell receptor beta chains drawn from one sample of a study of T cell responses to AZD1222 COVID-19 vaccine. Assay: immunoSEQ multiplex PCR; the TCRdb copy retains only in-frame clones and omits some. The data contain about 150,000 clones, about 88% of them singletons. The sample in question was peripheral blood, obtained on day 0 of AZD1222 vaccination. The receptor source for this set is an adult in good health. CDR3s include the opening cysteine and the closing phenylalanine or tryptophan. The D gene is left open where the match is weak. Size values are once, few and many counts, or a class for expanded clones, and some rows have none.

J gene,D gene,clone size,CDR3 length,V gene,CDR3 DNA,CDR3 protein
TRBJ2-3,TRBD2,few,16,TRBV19,TGTGCCAGTAGTGTTTCTGCTAGCGGGATTGGAGATACGCAGTATTTT,CASSVSASGIGDTQYF
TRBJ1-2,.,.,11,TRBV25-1,TGTGCCACAGTAGCTAACTATGGCTACACCTTC,CATVANYGYTF
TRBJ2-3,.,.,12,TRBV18,TGTGCCAGCTCACCAGGGAAAGATACGCAGTATTTT,CASSPGKDTQYF
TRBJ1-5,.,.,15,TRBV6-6,TGTGCCAGCAGCCCCCCCCAGGGGCTAAATCAGCCCCAGCATTTT,CASSPPQGLNQPQHF
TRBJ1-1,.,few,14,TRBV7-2,TGTGCCAGCAAACTGGGCGTCGAGTACACTGAAGCTTTCTTT,CASKLGVEYTEAFF
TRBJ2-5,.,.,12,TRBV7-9,TGTGCCAGCAGCTTACAAGGGGAGACCCAGTACTTC,CASSLQGETQYF
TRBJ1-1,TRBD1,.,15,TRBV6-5,TGTGCCAGCAGTTACTCAGGGACAGCCCTCAGGGGAGCTTTCTTT,CASSYSGTALRGAFF
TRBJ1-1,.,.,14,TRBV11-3,TGTGCCAGCAGCTTAATCCACGCGAGCACTGAAGCTTTCTTT,CASSLIHASTEAFF
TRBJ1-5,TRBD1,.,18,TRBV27,TGTGCCAGCAGTTCCCGGTGGACAGGGTCCCTTCTGAATCAGCCCCAGCATTTT,CASSSRWTGSLLNQPQHF
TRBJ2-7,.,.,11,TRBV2,TGTGCCAGCAGCTTCTCCTACGAGCAGTACTTC,CASSFSYEQYF
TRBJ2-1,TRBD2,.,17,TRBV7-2,TGTGCCAGCAGCCTCTGGACTAGCGGGACCCGTTACAATGAGCAGTTCTTC,CASSLWTSGTRYNEQFF
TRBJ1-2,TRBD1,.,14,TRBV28,TGTGCCAGCAGTACACAGGGGTCTAACTATGGCTACACCTTC,CASSTQGSNYGYTF
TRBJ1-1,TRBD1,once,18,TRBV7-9,TGTGCCAGCAGCTTCAACCAGGGGGCGACCGTTGGGAACACTGAAGCTTTCTTT,CASSFNQGATVGNTEAFF
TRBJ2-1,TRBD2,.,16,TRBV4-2,TGTGCCAGCAGCCAATCCGGGACTAGCGGGAGGATTGGGCAGTTCTTC,CASSQSGTSGRIGQFF
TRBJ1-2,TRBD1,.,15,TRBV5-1,TGCGCCAGCAGGATGAGGGACAGCAATAACTATGGCTACACCTTC,CASRMRDSNNYGYTF
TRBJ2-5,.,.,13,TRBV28,TGTGCCAGCAGTTTAAGACTAGTCGGGACCCAGTACTTC,CASSLRLVGTQYF
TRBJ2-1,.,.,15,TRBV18,TGTGCCAGCTCACCACCACTCGGAGTAAGGGACACCCTGTTCTTC,CASSPPLGVRDTLFF
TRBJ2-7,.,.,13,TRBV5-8,TGTGCCAGCAGGTCAGGGTATGATTACGAGCAGTACTTC,CASRSGYDYEQYF
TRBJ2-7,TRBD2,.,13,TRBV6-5,TGTGCCAGCAGCGCACTAGCGGCAGATGGGCAGTACTTC,CASSALAADGQYF
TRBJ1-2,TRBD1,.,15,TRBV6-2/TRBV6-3,TGTGCCAGCAGTTACGCGGACAGGGCCCTTGGCGGCTACACCTTC,CASSYADRALGGYTF
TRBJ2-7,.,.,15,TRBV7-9,TGTGCCAGCAGCTCGACACGGGAAATGGGCTACGAGCAGTACTTC,CASSSTREMGYEQYF
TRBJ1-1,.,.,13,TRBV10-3,TGTGCCATCAGCTTACAGGGGAACACTGAAGCTTTCTTT,CAISLQGNTEAFF
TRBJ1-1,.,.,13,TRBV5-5,TGTGCCAGCAGCTTGGCTATGGAAGTTGGGGCTTTCTTT,CASSLAMEVGAFF
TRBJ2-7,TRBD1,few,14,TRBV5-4,TGTGCCAGCAGCCCCGGGACAGGGGAGCGCGAGCAGTACTTC,CASSPGTGEREQYF
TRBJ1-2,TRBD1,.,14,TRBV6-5,TGTGCCAGCAGTTCTCGGACAGGGAGGCATGGCTACACCTTC,CASSSRTGRHGYTF
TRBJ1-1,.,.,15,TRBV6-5,TGTGCCAGCAGTTACTCGAGGAGGGGAGACACTGAAGCTTTCTTT,CASSYSRRGDTEAFF
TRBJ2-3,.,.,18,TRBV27,TGTGCCAGCAGTTTATCCGGAAGAGCCGGCGGACGCACAGATACGCAGTATTTT,CASSLSGRAGGRTDTQYF
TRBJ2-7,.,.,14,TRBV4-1,TGCGCCAGCAGCAAACCTGGTAGTACCTACGAGCAGTACTTC,CASSKPGSTYEQYF
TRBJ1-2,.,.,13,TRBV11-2,TGTGCCGGACGGTCCTGGGGGCGAGGGGGCTACACCTTC,CAGRSWGRGGYTF
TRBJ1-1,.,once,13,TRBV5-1,TGCGCCAGCAGCACGATTCTGAACACTGAAGCTTTCTTT,CASSTILNTEAFF
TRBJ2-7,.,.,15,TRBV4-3,TGCGCCAGCAGCCAAGATATATTCCCTGGAGGGCGTCAGTACTTC,CASSQDIFPGGRQYF
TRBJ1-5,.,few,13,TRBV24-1,TGTGCCACCAGTGATTCCAACACTCAGCCCCAGCATTTT,CATSDSNTQPQHF
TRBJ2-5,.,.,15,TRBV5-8,TGTGCCAGCAGCCCGGGGACGCAATTGAGGTTGACCCAGTACTTC,CASSPGTQLRLTQYF
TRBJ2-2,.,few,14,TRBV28,TGTGCCAGCAGTTTAGGGGGGAACACCGGGGAGCTGTTTTTT,CASSLGGNTGELFF
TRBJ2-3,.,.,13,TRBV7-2,TGTGCCAGCAGGACCCCCGTCCCAGATACGCAGTATTTT,CASRTPVPDTQYF
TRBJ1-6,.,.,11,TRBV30,TGTGCCTGGAGGAGGAATTCACCCCTCCACTTT,CAWRRNSPLHF
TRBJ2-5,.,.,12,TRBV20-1,TGCAGTGCTAGTCCCAACCAAGAGACCCAGTACTTC,CSASPNQETQYF
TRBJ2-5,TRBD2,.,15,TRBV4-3,TGCGCCAGCAGCCAAGGGACTAGCATGGGGGAGACCCAGTACTTC,CASSQGTSMGETQYF
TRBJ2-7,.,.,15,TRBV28,TGTGCCAGCAGTTTGCCCTCCCTAGGCGCCTACGAGCAGTACTTC,CASSLPSLGAYEQYF
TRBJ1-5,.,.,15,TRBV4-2,TGTGCCAGCAGCCAAGATGGGCGGTACAATCAGCCCCAGCATTTT,CASSQDGRYNQPQHF
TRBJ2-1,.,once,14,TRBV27,TGTGCCAGCAAGACTACAAGCTCCTACAATGAGCAGTTCTTC,CASKTTSSYNEQFF
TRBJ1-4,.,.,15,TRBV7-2,TGTGCCAGCAGCTTAGTTCCGGGCCCTAATGAAAAACTGTTTTTT,CASSLVPGPNEKLFF
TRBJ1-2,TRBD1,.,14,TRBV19,TGTGCCAGTAGCCGGACAGGGGACTTCTATGGCTACACCTTC,CASSRTGDFYGYTF
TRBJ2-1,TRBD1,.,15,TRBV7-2,TGTGCCAGCAGCTTAGAGGGGGCACGGTTCAATGAGCAGTTCTTC,CASSLEGARFNEQFF
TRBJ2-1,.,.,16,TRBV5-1,TGCGCCAGCAGCTTGGTTTCGGGGATAATTTACAATGAGCAGTTCTTC,CASSLVSGIIYNEQFF
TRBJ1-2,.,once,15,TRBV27,TGTGCCAGCAGCCCCAGCTCCGGCAGGGTTCAAGGCTACACCTTC,CASSPSSGRVQGYTF
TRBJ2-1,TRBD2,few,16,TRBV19,TGTGCCAGTAGTACGAGGACTAGCGGGGTCTACAATGAGCAGTTCTTC,CASSTRTSGVYNEQFF
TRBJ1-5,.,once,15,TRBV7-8,TGTGCCAGCAGCTCGGGGGGGGTAAACAATCAGCCCCAGCATTTT,CASSSGGVNNQPQHF
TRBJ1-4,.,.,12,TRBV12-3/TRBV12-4,TGTGCCAGCACCATGGGGCGAGAAAAACTGTTTTTT,CASTMGREKLFF
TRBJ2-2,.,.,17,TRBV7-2,TGTGCCAGCAGCTCGAGACCCGGGACTTTAAACACCGGGGAGCTGTTTTTT,CASSSRPGTLNTGELFF
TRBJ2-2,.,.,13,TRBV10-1,TGCGCCAGCAGTTCAGGGGATGCCGGGGAGCTGTTTTTT,CASSSGDAGELFF
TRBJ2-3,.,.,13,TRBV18,TGTGCCAGCTCACCCCCCAGCACAGATACGCAGTATTTT,CASSPPSTDTQYF
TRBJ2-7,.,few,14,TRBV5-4,TGTGCCAGCAGCTTATCGGCGGGATGGCACGAGCAGTACTTC,CASSLSAGWHEQYF
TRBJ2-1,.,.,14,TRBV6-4,TGTGCCAGCAGTGTCGTTAGCGGACACAATGAGCAGTTCTTC,CASSVVSGHNEQFF
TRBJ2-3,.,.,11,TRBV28,TGTGCCAGCAGTCTCGGGAATACGCAGTATTTT,CASSLGNTQYF